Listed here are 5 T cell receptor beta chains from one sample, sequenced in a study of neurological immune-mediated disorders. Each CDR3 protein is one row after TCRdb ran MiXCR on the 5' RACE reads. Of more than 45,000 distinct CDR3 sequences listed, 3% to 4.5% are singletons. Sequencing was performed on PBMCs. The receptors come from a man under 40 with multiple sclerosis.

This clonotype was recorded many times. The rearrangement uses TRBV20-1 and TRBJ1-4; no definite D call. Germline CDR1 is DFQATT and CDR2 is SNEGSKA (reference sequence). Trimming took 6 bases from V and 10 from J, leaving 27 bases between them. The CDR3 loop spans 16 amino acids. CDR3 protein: CSAPDDPARRPGKLFF. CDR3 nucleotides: TGCAGTGCCCCAGACGACCCCGCCCGGAGGCCCGGAAAACTGTTTTTT.

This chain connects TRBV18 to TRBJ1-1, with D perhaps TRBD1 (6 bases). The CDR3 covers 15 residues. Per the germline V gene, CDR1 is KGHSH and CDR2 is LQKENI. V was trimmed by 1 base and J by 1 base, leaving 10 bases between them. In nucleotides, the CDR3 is TGTGCCAGCTCACCACGAACGGGGGCGAACACTGAAGCTTTCTTT. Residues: CASSPRTGANTEAFF.

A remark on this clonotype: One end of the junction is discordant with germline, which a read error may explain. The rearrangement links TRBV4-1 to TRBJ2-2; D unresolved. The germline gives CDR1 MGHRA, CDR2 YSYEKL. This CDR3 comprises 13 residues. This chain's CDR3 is CASSQLAGGELFF. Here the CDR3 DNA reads TGCGCTAGCAGCCAGCTGGCAGGCGGGGAGCTGTTTTTT.

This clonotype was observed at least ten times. The CDR3 sequence is CASSVGVLAGDYEQYF. The CDR3 region has the DNA TGTGCCAGCAGCGTAGGGGTACTAGCGGGGGATTACGAGCAGTACTTC. The rearrangement uses TRBV9 and TRBJ2-7, with 11 nucleotides matching TRBD2. The J segment lost 4 bases and the V segment lost 0 bases, leaving 6 bases of the junction unmatched. CDR1 is SGDLS and CDR2 is YYNGEE in the germline V gene. The CDR3 has 16 amino acids.

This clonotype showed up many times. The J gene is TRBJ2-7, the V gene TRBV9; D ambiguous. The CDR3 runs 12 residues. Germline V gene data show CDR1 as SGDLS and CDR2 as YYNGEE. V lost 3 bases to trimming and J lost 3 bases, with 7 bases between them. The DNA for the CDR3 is TGTGCCAGCAGCGCCTCCTTCTACGAGCAGTACTTC. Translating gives CASSASFYEQYF. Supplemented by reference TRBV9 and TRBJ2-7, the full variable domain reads DSGVTQTPKHLITATGQRVTLRCSPRSGDLSVYWYQQSLDQGLQFLIQYYNGEERAKGNILERFSAQQFPDLHSELNLSSLELGDSALYFCASSASFYEQYFGPGTRLTVT.